Listed here are 18 T cell receptor beta chains from one sample, sequenced in a study of blood T cell repertoires in COVID-19. TCRdb keeps only in-frame clones here, not all; method: immunoSEQ multiplex PCR. The table shows 140,000 or so clones, with about 80% occurring only once. What was sequenced was PBMCs or T cells enriched from blood (not recorded which). The receptors derive from a man in his fifties or sixties who had recovered from COVID-19.

The chain links TRBV28 to TRBJ1-6, with D uncertain. CDR1 is MDHEN, CDR2 SYDVKM, per germline. The V end was cut by 3 bases, the J end by 0 bases, with 9 bases between. This CDR3 has 16 amino acids. The CDR3 sequence is CASSFTGSSYNSPLHF. The CDR3 region has the DNA TGTGCCAGCAGTTTTACGGGGAGCTCCTATAATTCACCCCTCCACTTT.

This rearrangement joins TRBV21-1 to TRBJ2-1; TRBD1 is the table's D call and was not checked against the DNA. TRBV21-1 is shown as a pseudogene. This CDR3 is built from 13 residues. CDR3 in DNA: TGTGCCAGCTACTCTCGACAGGGCGATGAGCAGTTCTTC. Its protein is CASYSRQGDEQFF.

This clone showed up just a few times. The chain links TRBV6-5 to TRBJ2-1; D possibly corresponds to TRBD1 (6 bases). Germline V CDR1 and CDR2: MNHEY, SVGAGI. The CDR3 consists of 14 residues. The V end lost 2 bases, the J end lost 10 bases, and 15 bases lay between the germline ends. CDR3 sequence (DNA): TGTGCCAGCAGTTACACTCGGTACACAGGGGAGCAGTTCTTC. Its translation is CASSYTRYTGEQFF.

The chain recombines TRBV5-1 with TRBJ2-3; 9 bases are a match to TRBD1. There are 15 residues in the CDR3. Trimming at V came to 0 bases and at J to 5 bases, leaving 4 bases not matched to a gene. Germline CDR1 is SGHRS and CDR2 is YFSETQ. The CDR3 loop is CASSLGGQGIDTQYF. The CDR3 nucleotides read TGCGCCAGCAGCTTGGGGGGACAGGGAATAGATACGCAGTATTTT. Combining the CDR3 with reference TRBV5-1 and TRBJ2-3 gives the whole variable domain KAGVTQTPRYLIKTRGQQVTLSCSPISGHRSVSWYQQTPGQGLQFLFEYFSETQRNKGNFPGRFSGRQFSNSRSEMNVSTLELGDSALYLCASSLGGQGIDTQYFGPGTRLTVL.

This rearrangement joins TRBV10-3 to TRBJ2-7; 12 positions agree with TRBD2. There are 17 residues in the CDR3. Looked up from germline, CDR1 is ENHRY and CDR2 is SYGVKD. J was trimmed by 1 base and V by 7 bases; bases with no gene match: 11. The CDR3 DNA is TGTGCCATCACCGGCCGGCTGACTAGCGGGGGTTCCTACGAGCAGTACTTC. Its protein product is CAITGRLTSGGSYEQYF.

This chain links TRBV19 with TRBJ1-1; 7 bases are shared with TRBD1. V shed 4 bases, J shed 3 bases, and the junction held 2 bases outside the gene matches. The CDR3 loop spans 13 amino acids. Germline assignment: CDR1 LNHDA and CDR2 SQIVND (reference sequence). The CDR3 bases are TGTGCCAGTAGTAGGACAGGAGACACTGAAGCTTTCTTT. Its protein product is CASSRTGDTEAFF.

There are a few counts of this clone. The chain combines TRBV18 with TRBJ1-2, with 8 bases identical to TRBD1. Trimming removed 0 bases from V and 2 bases from J; junction bases left unmatched: 5. The CDR3 runs to 16 residues. Germline CDR1 reads KGHSH; CDR2 reads LQKENI. CDR3: CASSPPDRAVNYGYTF. In DNA form, the CDR3 reads TGTGCCAGCTCACCACCGGACAGGGCGGTCAACTATGGCTACACCTTC.

This chain connects TRBV9 to TRBJ1-4; TRBD1 matches 9 bases. The CDR3 spans 15 residues. The junction had 8 bases not matched to a gene; V was cut back by 3 bases and J by 8 bases. Per germline, CDR1 SGDLS and CDR2 YYNGEE. CDR3 nucleotides: TGTGCCAGCAGCGCCACCGGGACAGGGAACGAAAAACTGTTTTTT. Protein product: CASSATGTGNEKLFF.

CDR3: CASRTGQGPQSTEAFF. CDR3 nucleotide sequence: TGTGCCAGTAGGACGGGACAGGGGCCTCAAAGTACTGAAGCTTTCTTT. The chain links TRBV19 to TRBJ1-1; 10 bases are a match to TRBD1. After removal of 6 bases from V and 5 bases from J, the junction contained 12 bases not matched to a gene. The V gene's germline CDR1 is LNHDA and CDR2 SQIVND (reference sequence). The CDR3 extends over 16 amino acids.

The sample holds one count of this clone. The V call is TRBV4-3, the J call TRBJ1-3; D remains unclear. Germline V gene sequence: CDR1 LGHNA, CDR2 YSLEER. The ends were cut back, 0 bases at V and 1 base at J, with 10 bases in the middle. CDR3 length: 16 residues. CDR3 nucleotides: TGCGCCAGCAGCCAAGATAGAGGATCGTCTGGAAACACCATATATTTT. As protein: CASSQDRGSSGNTIYF.

This rearrangement joins TRBV5-1 to TRBJ1-6, with TRBD1 matching 9 bases. After removal of 3 bases from V and 9 bases from J, the junction contained 10 bases not matched to a gene. The CDR3 is 16 residues long. From germline, CDR1 is SGHRS and CDR2 YFSETQ. The CDR3 DNA sequence: TGCGCCAGCAGCTCCGGACAGGGGACATCTCTTTCACCCCTCCACTTT. Amino acid sequence: CASSSGQGTSLSPLHF.

This clone was seen ten or more times. The V and J genes are TRBV30 and TRBJ1-3; D unresolved. The CDR3 consists of 13 residues. Between the trimmed V and J ends, which lost 4 bases and 2 bases, there was a span of 9 bases. Germline CDR1 is GTSNPN and CDR2 is SVGIG (reference sequence). Here the CDR3 reads CAWMGGPGNTIYF. The CDR3 region has the DNA TGTGCCTGGATGGGAGGTCCTGGAAACACCATATATTTT.

In DNA form, the CDR3 reads TGTGCCAGCACGGAGGGGGCGAGCAATCAGCCCCAGCATTTT. As protein: CASTEGASNQPQHF. V and J are TRBV6-5 and TRBJ1-5, with 7 bases lining up with TRBD1. The CDR3 consists of 14 residues. Looked up from germline, CDR1 is MNHEY and CDR2 is SVGAGI. The V and J ends lost 7 bases and 1 base, in that order; junction bases with no gene match: 4.

This clone showed up just once. The genes are TRBV18 and TRBJ1-1, with 12 positions matching TRBD1. Germline V gene lookup returns CDR1 KGHSH and CDR2 LQKENI. J was trimmed by 7 bases and V by 5 bases; bases with no gene match: 8. The CDR3 extends over 15 amino acids. The CDR3 nucleotides read TGTGCCAGCTCATCGGGGACAGGGGGCGCCGGTGAAGCTTTCTTT. This gives the protein CASSSGTGGAGEAFF.

The genes are TRBV24-1 and TRBJ1-1; TRBD1 matches at 7 bases. Germline V CDR1 and CDR2: KGHDR, SFDVKD. The CDR3 is 14 amino acids. V lost 9 bases and J lost 5; bases outside the gene matches: 11. CDR3 bases: TGTGCCACCCAGACGCCCAGGGGGTGGACTGAAGCTTTCTTT. Its protein is CATQTPRGWTEAFF.

J is TRBJ1-5 and V is TRBV6-5; TRBD1 matches 8 bases. This CDR3 contains 14 residues. Germline CDR1 MNHEY, CDR2 SVGAGI. Unmatched junction bases numbered 5, after V lost 4 bases and J lost 6 bases. The CDR3 bases are TGTGCCAGCAGTTGGGACAGGCTTAGTCAGCCCCAGCATTTT. Its translation is CASSWDRLSQPQHF.

This clone was observed a few times. The V call is TRBV7-8, the J call TRBJ2-3, with a weak D call TRBD2 (5 bases). The CDR3 is made up of 14 amino acids. Trimming stripped 1 base from V and 0 bases from J, with 5 bases between. Germline assignment: CDR1 SGHVS and CDR2 FQNEAQ. CDR3 sequence: CASSLGTSTDTQYF. CDR3 coding DNA: TGTGCCAGCAGCTTAGGGACTAGCACAGATACGCAGTATTTT.

The rearrangement joins TRBV5-1 to TRBJ1-6; D is unclear. The germline V gene encodes CDR1 SGHRS and CDR2 YFSETQ. The CDR3 runs 13 residues. The V and J ends lost 0 bases and 11 bases respectively, with 9 bases between them. This CDR3 reads CASSLADGAPLHF. In nucleotides, the CDR3 is TGCGCCAGCAGCTTGGCCGACGGGGCACCCCTCCACTTT.